These T cell receptor beta chains were read from a single sample in a study of cytomegalovirus exposure and HLA in healthy donors. Only in-frame clones appear in the TCRdb table, and some are missing; sequencing was by immunoSEQ multiplex PCR. The sample gives 120,000 or so clones, about 86% of which show up once; about 1.7% is in the top ten. Input material: PBMCs. Receptors were obtained from a man aged 35 to 55 in good health and CMV-seronegative. Each CDR3 is given with its conserved first and last residue. A D gene is named only where the DNA matches it firmly. Rows may omit the clone size; those that give it use once, few, many or a size class.

TRBV5-1	TRBJ2-1	NA	NA	CASSFNFDNEQFF	TGCGCCAGCAGCTTCAACTTCGACAATGAGCAGTTCTTC
TRBV18	TRBJ1-6	NA	NA	CASSRRFGGAPDESYNSPLHF	TGTGCCAGCTCACGCCGATTTGGGGGGGCGCCGGATGAGTCCTATAATTCACCCCTCCACTTT
TRBV5-5	TRBJ2-1	TRBD2	few	CASSKELAGGNEQFF	TGTGCCAGCAGCAAGGAACTAGCGGGGGGGAATGAGCAGTTCTTC
TRBV7-9	TRBJ1-4	NA	NA	CASSLGALTATNEKLFF	TGTGCCAGCAGCTTAGGGGCCCTAACAGCAACTAATGAAAAACTGTTTTTT
TRBV19	TRBJ2-7	NA	NA	CASMKTGGTYEQYF	TGTGCCAGTATGAAGACAGGTGGAACCTACGAGCAGTACTTC
TRBV9	TRBJ1-6	TRBD1	NA	CASSVATGTGGNSPLHF	TGTGCCAGCAGCGTAGCTACAGGGACAGGGGGCAATTCACCCCTCCACTTT
TRBV19	TRBJ1-2	TRBD1	NA	CASHTPGGASYGYTF	TGTGCCAGCCACACTCCAGGGGGCGCCAGCTATGGCTACACCTTC
TRBV6-1	TRBJ2-7	TRBD2	NA	CASRWWERGIYEQYF	TGTGCCAGCAGGTGGTGGGAGCGGGGAATCTACGAGCAGTACTTC
TRBV5-1	TRBJ2-7	TRBD1	NA	CASSLPTGDEQYF	TGCGCCAGCAGCTTACCGACAGGGGATGAGCAGTACTTC
TRBV7-6	TRBJ2-5	NA	NA	CASSLAGGGRETQYF	TGTGCCAGCAGCTTAGCTGGGGGGGGCCGCGAGACCCAGTACTTC
TRBV4-1	TRBJ2-7	TRBD2	NA	CASSPLVTSGATYEQYF	TGCGCCAGCAGCCCATTGGTCACTAGCGGGGCAACTTACGAGCAGTACTTC
TRBV19	TRBJ1-1	NA	NA	CASTSGRTEAFF	TGTGCCAGTACCTCAGGAAGGACTGAAGCTTTCTTT
TRBV18	TRBJ2-1	TRBD1	NA	CASSLRDRTYNEQFF	TGTGCCAGCTCCCTAAGGGACAGGACCTACAATGAGCAGTTCTTC